This record covers a single T cell receptor (beta chain). These data originate in a study of early stage breast cancer tumors. The germline CDR1 and CDR2 sequences are SGHTA and FQGTGA. This CDR3 comprises 13 residues. Unmatched junction bases numbered 7, after V lost 7 bases and J lost 7 bases. The table came from immunoSEQ multiplex PCR; TCRdb's copy has only in-frame clones and leaves some out. The sample lists fewer than 70,000 clones, over 80% seen once, with about 4.5% in the top ten. This chain connects TRBV7-3 to TRBJ2-3; 8 bases line up with TRBD2. Sequencing used blood. The clonotype comes from a person in their 40s with breast cancer. CDR3 sequence: CASKAGVGNTQYF. The CDR3 coding sequence is TGTGCCAGCAAAGCGGGAGTAGGAAATACGCAGTATTTT.